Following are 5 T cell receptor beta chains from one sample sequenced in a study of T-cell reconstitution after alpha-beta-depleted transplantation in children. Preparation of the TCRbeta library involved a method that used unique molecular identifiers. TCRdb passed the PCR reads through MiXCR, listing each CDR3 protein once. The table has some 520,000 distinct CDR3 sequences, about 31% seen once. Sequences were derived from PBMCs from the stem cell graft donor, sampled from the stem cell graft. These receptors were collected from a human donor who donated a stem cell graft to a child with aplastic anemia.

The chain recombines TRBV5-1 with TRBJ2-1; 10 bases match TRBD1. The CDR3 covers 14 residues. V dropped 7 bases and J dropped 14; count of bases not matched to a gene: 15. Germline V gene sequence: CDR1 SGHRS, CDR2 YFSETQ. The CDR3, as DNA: TGCGCCAGCGGACAGGGGGGTACGGGACTCGGGGAGTTCTTC. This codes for CASGQGGTGLGEFF.

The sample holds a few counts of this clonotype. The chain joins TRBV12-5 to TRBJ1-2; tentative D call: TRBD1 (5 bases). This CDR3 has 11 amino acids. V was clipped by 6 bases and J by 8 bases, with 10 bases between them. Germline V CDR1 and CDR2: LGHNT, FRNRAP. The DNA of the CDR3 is TGTGCTAGTGGGGGGCTTGGAGGCTACACCTTC. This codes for CASGGLGGYTF.

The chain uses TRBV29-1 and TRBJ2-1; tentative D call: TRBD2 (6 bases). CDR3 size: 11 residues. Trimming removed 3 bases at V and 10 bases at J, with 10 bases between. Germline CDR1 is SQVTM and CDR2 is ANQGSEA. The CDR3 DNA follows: TGCAGCGTTGACTTAGCGGTAGAGCAGTTCTTC. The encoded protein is CSVDLAVEQFF.

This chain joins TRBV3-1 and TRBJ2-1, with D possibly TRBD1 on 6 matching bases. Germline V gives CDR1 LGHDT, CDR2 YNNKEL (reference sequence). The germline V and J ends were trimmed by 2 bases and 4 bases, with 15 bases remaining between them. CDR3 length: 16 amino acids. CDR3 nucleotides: TGTGCCAGCAGCCAAAGTGGGGCAGGGGCGTACAATGAGCAGTTCTTC. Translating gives CASSQSGAGAYNEQFF.

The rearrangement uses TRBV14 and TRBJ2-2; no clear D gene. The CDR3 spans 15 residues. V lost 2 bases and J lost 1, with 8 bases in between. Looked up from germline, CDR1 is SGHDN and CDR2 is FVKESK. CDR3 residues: CASSQLRQNTGELFF. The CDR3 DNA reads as TGTGCCAGCAGCCAACTCCGACAGAACACCGGGGAGCTGTTTTTT. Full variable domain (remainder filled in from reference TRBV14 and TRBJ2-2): EAGVTQFPSHSVIEKGQTVTLRCDPISGHDNLYWYRRVMGKEIKFLLHFVKESKQDESGMPNNRFLAERTGGTYSTLKVQPAELEDSGVYFCASSQLRQNTGELFFGEGSRLTVL.